The sequence of this T cell receptor beta chain was determined in a study of blood T cell repertoires in COVID-19. Here immunoSEQ multiplex PCR was the method, and the copy in TCRdb shows in-frame clones only, minus some. Of 93,000 or so clones in the sample, about nine tenths are singletons; the top ten hold roughly 18%. The CDR3 runs to 16 residues. V shed 4 bases and J shed 2 bases, with 18 bases lying between them. The germline gives CDR1 LGHDT, CDR2 YNNKEL (reference sequence). This chain uses TRBV3-1 (or the pseudogene TRBV3-2) with TRBJ2-7; tentative D call: TRBD1 (5 bases). The sequence derives from an elderly woman in a cohort sampled during active COVID-19. The sequencing input was peripheral blood. CDR3 in amino acids: CASSRSLLQATYEQYF. The CDR3 DNA reads TGTGCCAGCAGCCGATCCCTCTTACAGGCCACCTACGAGCAGTACTTC.